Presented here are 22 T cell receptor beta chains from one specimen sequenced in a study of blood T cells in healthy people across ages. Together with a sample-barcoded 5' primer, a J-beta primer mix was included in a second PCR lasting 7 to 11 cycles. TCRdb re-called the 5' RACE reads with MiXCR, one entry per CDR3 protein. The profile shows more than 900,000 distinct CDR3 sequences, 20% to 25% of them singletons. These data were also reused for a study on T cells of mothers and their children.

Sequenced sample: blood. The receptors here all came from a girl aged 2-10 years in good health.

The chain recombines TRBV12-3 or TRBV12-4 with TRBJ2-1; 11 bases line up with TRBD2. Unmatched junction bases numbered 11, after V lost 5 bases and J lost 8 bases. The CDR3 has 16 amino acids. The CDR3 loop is CASSLRTSGRADEQFF. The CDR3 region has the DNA TGTGCCAGCAGTCTCCGTACTAGCGGGAGAGCAGATGAGCAGTTCTTC.

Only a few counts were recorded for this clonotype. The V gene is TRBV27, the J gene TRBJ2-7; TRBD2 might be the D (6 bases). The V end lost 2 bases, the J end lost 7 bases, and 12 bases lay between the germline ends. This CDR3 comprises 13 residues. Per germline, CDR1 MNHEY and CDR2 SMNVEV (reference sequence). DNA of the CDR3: TGTGCCAGCAGTTTAACTGGGGGGTGGGAGCAGTACTTC. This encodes CASSLTGGWEQYF.

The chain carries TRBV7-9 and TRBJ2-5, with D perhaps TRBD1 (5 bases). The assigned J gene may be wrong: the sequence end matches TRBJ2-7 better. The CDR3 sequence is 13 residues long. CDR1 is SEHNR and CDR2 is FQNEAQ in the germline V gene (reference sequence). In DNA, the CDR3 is TGTGCCAGCAGCACGACAGTTTCCTACGAGCAGTACTTC. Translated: CASSTTVSYEQYF.

This chain's CDR3 is CASSPKAGGRGTDTQYF. The CDR3 region has the DNA TGTGCCAGCAGTCCTAAAGCGGGGGGGCGGGGCACAGATACGCAGTATTTT. The chain combines TRBV6-2 or TRBV6-3 with TRBJ2-3, with 10 bases identical to TRBD2. The CDR3 runs to 17 residues. Germline CDR1 MNHEY, CDR2 SVGEGT. V lost 5 bases, J lost 1 base, and 9 bases stayed unmatched.

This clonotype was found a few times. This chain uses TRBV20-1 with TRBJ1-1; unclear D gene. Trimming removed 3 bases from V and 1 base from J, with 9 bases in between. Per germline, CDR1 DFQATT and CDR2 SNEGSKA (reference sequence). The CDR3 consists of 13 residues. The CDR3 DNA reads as TGCAGTGCTAGCTTCTGGGGGAACACTGAAGCTTTCTTT. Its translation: CSASFWGNTEAFF.

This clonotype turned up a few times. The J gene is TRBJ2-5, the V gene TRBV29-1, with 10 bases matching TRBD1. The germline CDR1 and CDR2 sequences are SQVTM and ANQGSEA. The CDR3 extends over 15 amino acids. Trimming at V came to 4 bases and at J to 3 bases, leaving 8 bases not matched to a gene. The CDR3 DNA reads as TGCAGCGTTGCGGGGACAGGGGCCCCAAAAGAGACCCAGTACTTC. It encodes CSVAGTGAPKETQYF.

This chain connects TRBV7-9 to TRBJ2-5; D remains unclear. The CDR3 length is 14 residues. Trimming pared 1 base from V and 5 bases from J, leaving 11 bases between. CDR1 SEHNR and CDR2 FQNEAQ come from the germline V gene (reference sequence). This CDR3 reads CASSLEADLETQYF. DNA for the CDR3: TGTGCCAGCAGCTTAGAGGCCGACCTGGAGACCCAGTACTTC.

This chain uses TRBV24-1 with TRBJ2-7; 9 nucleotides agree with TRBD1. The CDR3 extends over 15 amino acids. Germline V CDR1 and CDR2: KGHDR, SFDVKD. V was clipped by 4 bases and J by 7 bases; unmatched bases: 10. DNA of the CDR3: TGTGCCACCAGTGAAGCGGGACAGGGAATTGGGGAGCAGTACTTC. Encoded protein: CATSEAGQGIGEQYF.

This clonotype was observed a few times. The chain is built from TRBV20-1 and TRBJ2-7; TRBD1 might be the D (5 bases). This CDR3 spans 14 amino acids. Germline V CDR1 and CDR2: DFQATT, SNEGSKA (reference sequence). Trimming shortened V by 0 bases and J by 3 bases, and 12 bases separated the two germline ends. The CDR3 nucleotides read TGCAGTGCTAGAGAACGAGACAGAATCTACGAGCAGTACTTC. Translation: CSARERDRIYEQYF.

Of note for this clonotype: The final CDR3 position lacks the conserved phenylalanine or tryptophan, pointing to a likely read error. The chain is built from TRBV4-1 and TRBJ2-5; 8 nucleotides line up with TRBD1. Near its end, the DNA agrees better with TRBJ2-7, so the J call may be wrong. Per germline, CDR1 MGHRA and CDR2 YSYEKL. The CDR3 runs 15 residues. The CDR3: CASSLGQGRWLEQYL. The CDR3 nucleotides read TGCGCCAGCAGCCTCGGACAGGGTCGATGGCTCGAGCAGTACCTC.

The CDR3: CASLPGQASPDTQYF. CDR3 bases: TGTGCCAGCCTACCGGGACAGGCCTCGCCCGATACGCAGTATTTT. V usage is TRBV12-3 or TRBV12-4 and J usage is TRBJ2-3; 8 nucleotides align to TRBD1. The length of the CDR3 is 15 residues. The V and J ends lost 8 bases and 6 bases, in that order; junction bases with no gene match: 13.

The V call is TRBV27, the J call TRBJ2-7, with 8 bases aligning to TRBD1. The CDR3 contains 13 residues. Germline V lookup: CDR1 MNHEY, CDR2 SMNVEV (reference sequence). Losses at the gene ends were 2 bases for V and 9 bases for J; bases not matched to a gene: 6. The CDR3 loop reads CASSLAGGVWQYF. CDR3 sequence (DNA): TGTGCCAGCAGTTTAGCAGGGGGCGTATGGCAGTACTTC.

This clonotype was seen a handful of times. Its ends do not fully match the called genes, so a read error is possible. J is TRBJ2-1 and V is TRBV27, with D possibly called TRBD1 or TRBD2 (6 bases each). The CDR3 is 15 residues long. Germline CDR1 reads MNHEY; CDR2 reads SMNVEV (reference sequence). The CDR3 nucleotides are TGTGCCAGCAGCCGAGTTAGGGGGGAAGGAGATGAGCGGTTCTTC. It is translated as CASSRVRGEGDERFF.

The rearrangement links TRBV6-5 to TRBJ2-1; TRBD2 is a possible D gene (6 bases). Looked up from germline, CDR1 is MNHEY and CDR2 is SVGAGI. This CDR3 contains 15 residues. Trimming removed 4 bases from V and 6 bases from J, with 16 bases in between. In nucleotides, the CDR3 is TGTGCCAGCAGTTCCCGCGGGGTCTCGAGCAATGAGCAGTTCTTC. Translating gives CASSSRGVSSNEQFF.

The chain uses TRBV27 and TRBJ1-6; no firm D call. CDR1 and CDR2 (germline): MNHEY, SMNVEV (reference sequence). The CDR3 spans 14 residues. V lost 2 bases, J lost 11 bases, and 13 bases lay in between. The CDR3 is CASSLGELTPPLHF. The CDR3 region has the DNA TGTGCCAGCAGTTTAGGGGAGTTAACGCCACCCCTCCACTTT.

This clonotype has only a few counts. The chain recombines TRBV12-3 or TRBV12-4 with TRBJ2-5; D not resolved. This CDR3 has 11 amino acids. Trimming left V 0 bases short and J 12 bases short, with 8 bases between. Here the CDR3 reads CASSLAGLKYF. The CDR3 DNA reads TGTGCCAGCAGTTTAGCAGGGTTGAAGTACTTC.

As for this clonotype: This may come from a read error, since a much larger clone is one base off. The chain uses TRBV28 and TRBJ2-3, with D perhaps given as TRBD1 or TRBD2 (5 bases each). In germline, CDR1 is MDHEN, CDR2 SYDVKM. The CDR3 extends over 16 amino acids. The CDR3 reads CASSLGGGPSTGTQYF. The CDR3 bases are TGTGCCAGCAGTTTAGGTGGTGGCCCTAGCACAGGTACGCAGTATTTT.

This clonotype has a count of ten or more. CDR3 in DNA: TGTGCCAGCAGCTCGACAGGGATCTCCTACAATGAGCAGTTCTTC. It is translated as CASSSTGISYNEQFF. The chain employs TRBV7-9 and TRBJ2-1; 7 positions agree with TRBD1. Germline CDR1 is SEHNR and CDR2 is FQNEAQ (reference sequence). The CDR3 spans 15 residues. Trimming cost V 4 bases and J 0 bases; bases outside gene matches: 3.

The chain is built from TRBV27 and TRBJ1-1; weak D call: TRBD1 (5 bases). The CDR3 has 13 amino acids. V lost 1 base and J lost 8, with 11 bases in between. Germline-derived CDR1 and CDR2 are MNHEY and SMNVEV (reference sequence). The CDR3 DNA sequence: TGTGCCAGCAGTTTATTGGGCAGGGACGAAGCTTTCTTT. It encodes CASSLLGRDEAFF.

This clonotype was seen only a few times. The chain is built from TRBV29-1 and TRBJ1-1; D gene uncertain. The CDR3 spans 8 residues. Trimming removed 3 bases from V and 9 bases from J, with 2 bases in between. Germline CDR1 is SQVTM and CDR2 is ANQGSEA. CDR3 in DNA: TGCAGCGTTGAGCAAGCTTTCTTT. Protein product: CSVEQAFF.

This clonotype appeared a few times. The CDR3 DNA reads as TGTGCCAGCAGCTTAAGTGTAGGGGGGACAGATACGCAGTATTTT. It encodes CASSLSVGGTDTQYF. The chain uses TRBV7-8 and TRBJ2-3; TRBD1 or TRBD2 may be the D gene (6 bases each). The V end lost 2 bases, the J end lost 3 bases, and 12 bases lay between the germline ends. Germline V gene lookup returns CDR1 SGHVS and CDR2 FQNEAQ. This CDR3 spans 15 amino acids.

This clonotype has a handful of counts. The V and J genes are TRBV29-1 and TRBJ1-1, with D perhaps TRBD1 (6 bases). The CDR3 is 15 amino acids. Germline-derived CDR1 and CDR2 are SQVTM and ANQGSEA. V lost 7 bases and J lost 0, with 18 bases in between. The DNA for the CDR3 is TGCAGCGGAAGTGGGGGGCCTCAACTGAACACTGAAGCTTTCTTT. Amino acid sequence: CSGSGGPQLNTEAFF.